This TCR beta chain was identified in a study of blood T cell repertoires in COVID-19. Turning to the study itself: Whether acute or convalescent, the COVID-19 samples came from the United States, Italy and Spain.

TCRdb's table, derived via immunoSEQ multiplex PCR, lists solely in-frame clones and lacks some. This table holds approximately 52,000 clones, 85% to 90% found once. The ends were cut back, 4 bases at V and 5 bases at J, with 11 bases in the middle. Germline assignment: CDR1 MDHEN and CDR2 SYDVKM. The CDR3 spans 13 residues. The receptor was derived from a man between 60 and 75 years old with active COVID-19. Source material: peripheral blood. The rearrangement links TRBV28 to TRBJ1-2; no clear D gene. This CDR3 reads CASSSRGRYGYTF. The CDR3 nucleotides are TGTGCCAGCAGTTCCCGGGGAAGGTATGGCTACACCTTC.